The present entry profiles one TCR beta chain with its context. The target antigen is unknown. This entry is derived from a study of cytomegalovirus exposure and HLA in healthy donors. Study observations and caveats: Immune exposure information available was restricted to CMV serostatus. HLA alleles showed associations with 15,000 to 20,000 TCR beta sequences in a later analysis, at a 0.05 false discovery rate.

Researchers ran the PCR with 60 Vbeta and 13 Jbeta primers. In the source study's methods: An analysis that came later counted roughly 80 million unique TCR beta chains, around 10 million shared. Method: immunoSEQ multiplex PCR; TCRdb's copy keeps in-frame clones and lacks some. That table gives V, J and clone size, and the DNA gave D and trimming. The sample holds fewer than 250,000 clones, 80% to 90% seen once. The sample taken for sequencing was PBMCs. This TCR came from a young man in good health and CMV-seronegative.

For the CDR3, the DNA is TGCGCCAGCAGCCCGGGGGACAGGGGAAGCAATCAGCCCCAGCATTTT. Its translation is CASSPGDRGSNQPQHF. The chain recombines TRBV5-1 with TRBJ1-5, with TRBD1 matching over 10 bases. CDR1 and CDR2 from the germline V gene are SGHRS and YFSETQ. This CDR3 has 16 amino acids. J was trimmed by 1 base and V by 4 bases; bases with no gene match: 5.